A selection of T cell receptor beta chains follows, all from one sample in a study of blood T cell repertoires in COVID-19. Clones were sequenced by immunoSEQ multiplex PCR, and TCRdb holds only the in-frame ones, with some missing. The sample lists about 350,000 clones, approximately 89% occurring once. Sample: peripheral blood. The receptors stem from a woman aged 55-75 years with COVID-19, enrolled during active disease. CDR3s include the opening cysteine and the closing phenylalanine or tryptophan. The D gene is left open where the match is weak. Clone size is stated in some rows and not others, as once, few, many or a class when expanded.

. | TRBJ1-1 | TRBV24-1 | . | TGTGCCACCAGCGGAGTGGAGAACACTGAAGCTTTCTTT | CATSGVENTEAFF
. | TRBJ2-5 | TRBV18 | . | TGTGCCAGCTCACCAGGCGGTGAGACCCAGTACTTC | CASSPGGETQYF
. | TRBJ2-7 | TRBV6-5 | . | TGTGCCAGCAGTCGTTCCCAGGGGAGCTCCTACGAGCAGTACTTC | CASSRSQGSSYEQYF
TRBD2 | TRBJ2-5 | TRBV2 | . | TGTGCCAGCAGTGAATGGGGTAGCGGGGGGGAAGAGACCCAGTACTTC | CASSEWGSGGEETQYF
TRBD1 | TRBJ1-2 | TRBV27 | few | TGTGCCAGCAGTAGACAGGGGGGTGGCTACACCTTC | CASSRQGGGYTF
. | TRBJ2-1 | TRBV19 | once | TGTGCCAGTAGGGGTCGGGGGACCTACAATGAGCAGTTCTTC | CASRGRGTYNEQFF
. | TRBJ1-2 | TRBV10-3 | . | TGTGCCATCAGTGCCGCCCAGGTGAGATATGGCTACACCTTC | CAISAAQVRYGYTF
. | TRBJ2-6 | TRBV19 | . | TGTGCCAGTAATACGCAGGCTGTTTTTATCGGGGCCAACGTCCTGACTTTC | CASNTQAVFIGANVLTF
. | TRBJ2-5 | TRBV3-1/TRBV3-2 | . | TGTGCCAGCAGCCAAGAAACAATTGAGACCCAGTACTTC | CASSQETIETQYF
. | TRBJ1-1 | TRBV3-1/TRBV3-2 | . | TGTGCCAGCAGCCAAGGACCCCAGGGGCCAGCTTTCTTT | CASSQGPQGPAFF
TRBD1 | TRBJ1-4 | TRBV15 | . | TGTGCCACCAGCATTGGGACGGACAGGGAAAAACTGTTTTTT | CATSIGTDREKLFF
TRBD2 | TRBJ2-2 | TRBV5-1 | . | TGCGCCAGCAGCTTAAAGAGGGGAGGGACGACCGGGGAGCTGTTTTTT | CASSLKRGGTTGELFF
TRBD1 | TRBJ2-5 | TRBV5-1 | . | TGCGCCAGCAGCTTGGGAGGGGGCGCGGAGGAGACCCAGTACTTC | CASSLGGGAEETQYF
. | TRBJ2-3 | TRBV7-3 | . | TGTGCCAGCAGCAATAATCGGGATACGCAGTATTTT | CASSNNRDTQYF
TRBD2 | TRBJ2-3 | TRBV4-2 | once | TGTGCCAGCAGCCAAGAAGGGAGAGCGGGGGGGCTGGATACGCAGTATTTT | CASSQEGRAGGLDTQYF
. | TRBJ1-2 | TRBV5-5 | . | TGTGCCAGCAGCTTGCCCTCGGGAGGACTCTATGGCTACACCTTC | CASSLPSGGLYGYTF
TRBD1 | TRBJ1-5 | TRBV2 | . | TGTGCCAGAGCACAGGGGGTTAGCAATCAGCCCCAGCATTTT | CARAQGVSNQPQHF
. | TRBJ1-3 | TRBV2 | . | TGTGCCAGCACGGGGGGCACTGGAAACACCATATATTTT | CASTGGTGNTIYF
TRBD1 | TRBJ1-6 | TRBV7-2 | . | TGTGCCAGCAGCCCAGAGGGACAGGGAGGTTCACCCCTCCACTTT | CASSPEGQGGSPLHF
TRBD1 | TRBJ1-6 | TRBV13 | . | TGTGCCAGCAGCTTAGGTCAGGGGGCGAGTTCACCCCTCCACTTT | CASSLGQGASSPLHF
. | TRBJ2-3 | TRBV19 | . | TGTGCCAGTAGGGGAACTCTAGGGGCTTCCGAGAGCACGCAGTATTTT | CASRGTLGASESTQYF
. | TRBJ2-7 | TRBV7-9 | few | TGTGCCAGCAGCTTAGGTGACGACTCAAAGGACGAGCAGTACTTC | CASSLGDDSKDEQYF
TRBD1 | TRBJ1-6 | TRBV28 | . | TGTGCCAGCAGTCATGGGGTCCAGACAGGGGGATCACCCCTCCACTTT | CASSHGVQTGGSPLHF
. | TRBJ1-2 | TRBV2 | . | TGTGCCAGCAGTGGCCAGGGTGCTTGGGGCTACACCTTC | CASSGQGAWGYTF
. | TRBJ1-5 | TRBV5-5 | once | TGTGCCAGCAGCTTGGCTGGGGCGCATCAGCCCCAGCATTTT | CASSLAGAHQPQHF
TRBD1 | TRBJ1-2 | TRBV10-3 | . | TGTGCCATCAGTGAGTCGGGACAGGTGTACGGCTACACCTTC | CAISESGQVYGYTF
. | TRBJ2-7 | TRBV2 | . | TGTGCCAGCAAAACAGGGGCGGGGAACGAGCAGTACTTC | CASKTGAGNEQYF
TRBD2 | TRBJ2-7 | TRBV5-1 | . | TGCGCCAGCAGCTTCGCGGCGGGGGACCCCTACGAGCAGTACTTC | CASSFAAGDPYEQYF
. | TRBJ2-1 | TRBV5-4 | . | TGTGCCAGCAGCCCCCAGTCCGGGACTCGTTACAATGAGCAGTTCTTC | CASSPQSGTRYNEQFF
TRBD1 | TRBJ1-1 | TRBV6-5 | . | TGTGCCAGCAGACGACAGGGTGGGAACACTGAAGCTTTCTTT | CASRRQGGNTEAFF
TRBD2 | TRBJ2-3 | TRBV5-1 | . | TGCGCCAGCAGCGAAGCGGGGGGCTCTACAGATACGCAGTATTTT | CASSEAGGSTDTQYF
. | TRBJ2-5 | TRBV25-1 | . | TGTGCCAGCAGTGAAGGGGCGCTTGGTACCCAGTACTTC | CASSEGALGTQYF
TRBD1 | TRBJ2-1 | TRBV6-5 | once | TGTGCCAGCACCCCCGGGACAGGGTTCAACAATGAGCAGTTCTTC | CASTPGTGFNNEQFF
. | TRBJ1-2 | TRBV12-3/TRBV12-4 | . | TGTGCCAGCAGTCCGAAGGCAGGGGACGGCTACACCTTC | CASSPKAGDGYTF
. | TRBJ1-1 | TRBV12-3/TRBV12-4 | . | TGTGCCAGCAGTTTAGGACAGAACACTGAAGCTTTCTTT | CASSLGQNTEAFF
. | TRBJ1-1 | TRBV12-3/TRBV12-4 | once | TGTGCCAGCAGTTTCTTACAGAACACTGAAGCTTTCTTT | CASSFLQNTEAFF
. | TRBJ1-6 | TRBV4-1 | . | TGCGCCAGCAGCCATCTGAGCGAGGGGGATTCACCCCTCCACTTT | CASSHLSEGDSPLHF
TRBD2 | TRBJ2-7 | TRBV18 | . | TGTGCCAGCTCACCGGGGACTAGCGGGGGCACCTACGAGCAGTACTTC | CASSPGTSGGTYEQYF
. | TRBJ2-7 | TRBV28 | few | TGTGCCAGCAGCCCGGTGGGGCTCTCCTACGAGCAGTACTTC | CASSPVGLSYEQYF
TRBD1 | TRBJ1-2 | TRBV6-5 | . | TGTGCCAGCAGACACCGGGACAGGGGAAACTATGGCTACACCTTC | CASRHRDRGNYGYTF
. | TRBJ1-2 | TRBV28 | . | TGTGCCAGCAGGGAGGAAGGCTATGGCTACACCTTC | CASREEGYGYTF
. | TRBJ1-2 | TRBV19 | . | TGTGCCAGTAGTACGGACAGTCAGCGGTATGGCTACACCTTC | CASSTDSQRYGYTF
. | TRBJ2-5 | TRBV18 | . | TGTGCCAGCTCACCCCCCGACAGCCCGATGGAGACCCAGTACTTC | CASSPPDSPMETQYF
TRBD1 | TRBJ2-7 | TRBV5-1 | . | TGCGCCAGCAGCTTGGCCGGGACAGGGGGCCGGGACGAGCAGTACTTC | CASSLAGTGGRDEQYF
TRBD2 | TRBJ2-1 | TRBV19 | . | TGTGCCAGTACCACCTCGCGAGCGGGGGGCCACAATGAGCAGTTCTTC | CASTTSRAGGHNEQFF
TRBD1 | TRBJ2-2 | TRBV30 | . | TGTGCCTGGAGGGACAGGCACACCGGGGAGCTGTTTTTT | CAWRDRHTGELFF
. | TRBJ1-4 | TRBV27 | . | TGTGCCAGCATGCGATCACGGGATAATGAAAAACTGTTTTTT | CASMRSRDNEKLFF
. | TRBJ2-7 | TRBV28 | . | TGTGCCAGCAAAAAGAGGTACGAGCAGTACTTC | CASKKRYEQYF
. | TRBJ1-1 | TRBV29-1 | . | TGCAGCGTTGTTCGAGGGGGTTCCACTGAAGCTTTCTTT | CSVVRGGSTEAFF
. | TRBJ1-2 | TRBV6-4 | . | TGTACCATTCCGGGACATTGCTTAGTTAACTATGGCTACACCTTC | CTIPGHCLVNYGYTF
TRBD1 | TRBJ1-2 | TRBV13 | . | TGTGCCAGCAGCTTATTACGGCAGGACTTGACAGGGGGCGGTGGCTACACCTTC | CASSLLRQDLTGGGGYTF
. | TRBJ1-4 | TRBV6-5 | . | TGTGCCAGCCGGGCAGGGAATGAAAAACTGTTTTTT | CASRAGNEKLFF
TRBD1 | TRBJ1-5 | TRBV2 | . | TGTGCCAGCAGGGGGACAGGAAATAATCAGCCCCAGCATTTT | CASRGTGNNQPQHF
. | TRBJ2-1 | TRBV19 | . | TGTGCCAGTAGTGCGAGGCCCCAATCCTACAATGAGCAGTTCTTC | CASSARPQSYNEQFF